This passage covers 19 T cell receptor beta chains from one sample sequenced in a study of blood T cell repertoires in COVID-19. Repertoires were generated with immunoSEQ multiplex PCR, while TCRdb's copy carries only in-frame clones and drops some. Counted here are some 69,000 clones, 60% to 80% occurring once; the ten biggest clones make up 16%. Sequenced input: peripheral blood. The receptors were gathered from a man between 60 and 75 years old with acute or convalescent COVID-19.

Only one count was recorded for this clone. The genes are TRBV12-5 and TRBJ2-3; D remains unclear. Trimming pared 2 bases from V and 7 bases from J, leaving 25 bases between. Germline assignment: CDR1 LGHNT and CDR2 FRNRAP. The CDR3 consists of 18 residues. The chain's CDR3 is CASGLSFDGQVGRYTQYF. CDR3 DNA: TGTGCTAGTGGTTTGTCCTTCGATGGGCAGGTGGGTAGATATACGCAGTATTTT.

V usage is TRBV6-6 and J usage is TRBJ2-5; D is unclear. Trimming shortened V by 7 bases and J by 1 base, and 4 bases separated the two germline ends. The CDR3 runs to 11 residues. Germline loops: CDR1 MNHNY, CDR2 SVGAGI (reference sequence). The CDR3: CASISQETQYF. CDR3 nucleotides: TGTGCCAGCATCTCCCAAGAGACCCAGTACTTC.

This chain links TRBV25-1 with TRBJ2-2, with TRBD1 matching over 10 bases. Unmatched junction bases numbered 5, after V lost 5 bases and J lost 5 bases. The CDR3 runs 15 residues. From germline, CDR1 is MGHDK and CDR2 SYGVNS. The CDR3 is CASSSDRGRTGELFF. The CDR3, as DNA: TGTGCCAGCAGTTCAGACAGGGGGCGAACCGGGGAGCTGTTTTTT.

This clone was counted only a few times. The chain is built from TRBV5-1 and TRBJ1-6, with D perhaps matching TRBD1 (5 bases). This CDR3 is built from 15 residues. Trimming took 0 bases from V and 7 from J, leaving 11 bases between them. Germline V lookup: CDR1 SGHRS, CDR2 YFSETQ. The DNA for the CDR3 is TGCGCCAGCAGCTTGGAGGCAGGGAAGAATTCACCCCTCCACTTT. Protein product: CASSLEAGKNSPLHF.

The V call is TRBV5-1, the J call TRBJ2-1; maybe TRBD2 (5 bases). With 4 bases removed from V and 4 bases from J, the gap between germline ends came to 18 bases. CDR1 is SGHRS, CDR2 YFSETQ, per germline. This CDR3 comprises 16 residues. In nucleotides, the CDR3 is TGCGCCAGCAGCATGCCAGAGGCTAGCCTGTACAATGAGCAGTTCTTC. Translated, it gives CASSMPEASLYNEQFF.

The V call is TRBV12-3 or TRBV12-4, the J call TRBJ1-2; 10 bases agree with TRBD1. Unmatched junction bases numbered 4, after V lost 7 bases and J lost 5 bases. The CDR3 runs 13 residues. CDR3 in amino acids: CASTDRGRYGYTF. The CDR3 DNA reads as TGTGCCAGCACGGACAGGGGGAGGTATGGCTACACCTTC.

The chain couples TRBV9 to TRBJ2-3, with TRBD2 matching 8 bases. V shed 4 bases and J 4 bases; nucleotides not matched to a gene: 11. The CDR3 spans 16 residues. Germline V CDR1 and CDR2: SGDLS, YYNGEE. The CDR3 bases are TGTGCCAGCAGCCCAAGGTCGGGGGGGGCCGCAGATACGCAGTATTTT. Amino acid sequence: CASSPRSGGAADTQYF.

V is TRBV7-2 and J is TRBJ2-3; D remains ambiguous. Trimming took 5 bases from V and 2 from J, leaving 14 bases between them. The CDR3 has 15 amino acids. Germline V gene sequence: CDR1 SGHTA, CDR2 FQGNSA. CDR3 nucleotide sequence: TGTGCCAGCAGCCAAAACGTAGATGCCACAGATACGCAGTATTTT. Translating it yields CASSQNVDATDTQYF.

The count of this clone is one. In DNA, the CDR3 is TGTGCCAGCAGCGTAGCCGGGACTAGCGATGGGACCCAGTACTTC. It translates to CASSVAGTSDGTQYF. The chain combines TRBV9 with TRBJ2-5, with 10 positions matching TRBD2. V lost 0 bases, J lost 7 bases, and 6 bases stayed unmatched. The CDR3 totals 15 residues. The germline gives CDR1 SGDLS, CDR2 YYNGEE.

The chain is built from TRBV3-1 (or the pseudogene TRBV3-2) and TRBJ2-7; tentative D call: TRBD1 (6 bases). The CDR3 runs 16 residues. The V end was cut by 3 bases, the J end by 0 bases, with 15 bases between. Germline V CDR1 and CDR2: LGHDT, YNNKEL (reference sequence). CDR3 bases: TGTGCCAGCAGCCATAAGGACAGCTATAGCTCCTACGAGCAGTACTTC. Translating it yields CASSHKDSYSSYEQYF.

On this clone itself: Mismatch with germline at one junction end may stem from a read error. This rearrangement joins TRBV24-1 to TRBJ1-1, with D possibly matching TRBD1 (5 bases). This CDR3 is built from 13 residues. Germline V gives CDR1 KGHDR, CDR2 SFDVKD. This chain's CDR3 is CATSDLQTGEVRF. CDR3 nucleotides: TGTGCCACCAGTGATTTGCAGACGGGGGAGGTGAGGTTT.

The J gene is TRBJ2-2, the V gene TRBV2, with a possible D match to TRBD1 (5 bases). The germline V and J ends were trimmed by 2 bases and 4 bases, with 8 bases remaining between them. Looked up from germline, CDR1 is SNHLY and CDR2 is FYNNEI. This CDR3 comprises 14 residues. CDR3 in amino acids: CASSERQITGELFF. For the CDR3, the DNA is TGTGCCAGCAGTGAAAGACAGATCACCGGGGAGCTGTTTTTT.

The CDR3 protein is CASSMPGISQPQHF. The CDR3 nucleotides read TGTGCCAGTAGTATGCCGGGGATCAGTCAGCCCCAGCATTTT. The rearrangement uses TRBV19 and TRBJ1-5; D gene unclear. This CDR3 spans 14 amino acids. Germline CDR1 is LNHDA and CDR2 is SQIVND (reference sequence). The ends were cut back, 3 bases at V and 6 bases at J, with 12 bases in the middle.

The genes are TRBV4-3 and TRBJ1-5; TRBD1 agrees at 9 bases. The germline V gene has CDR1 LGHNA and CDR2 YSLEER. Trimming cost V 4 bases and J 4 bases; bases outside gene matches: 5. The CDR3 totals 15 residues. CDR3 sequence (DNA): TGCGCCAGCAGCCGAGGGACAGGGTCTAATCAGCCCCAGCATTTT. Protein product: CASSRGTGSNQPQHF.

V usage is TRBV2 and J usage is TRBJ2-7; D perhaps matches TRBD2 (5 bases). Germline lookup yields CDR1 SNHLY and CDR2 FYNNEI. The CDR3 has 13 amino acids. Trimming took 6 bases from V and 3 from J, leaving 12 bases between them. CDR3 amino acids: CASRRVTNYEQYF. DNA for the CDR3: TGTGCCAGCAGGAGGGTTACGAACTACGAGCAGTACTTC.

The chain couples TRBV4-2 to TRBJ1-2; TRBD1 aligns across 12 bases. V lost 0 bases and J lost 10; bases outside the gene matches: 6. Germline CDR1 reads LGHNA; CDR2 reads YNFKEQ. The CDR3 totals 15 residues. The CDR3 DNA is TGTGCCAGCAGCCAAGATGGGACAGGGGGCGACCCCTACACCTTC. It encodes CASSQDGTGGDPYTF.

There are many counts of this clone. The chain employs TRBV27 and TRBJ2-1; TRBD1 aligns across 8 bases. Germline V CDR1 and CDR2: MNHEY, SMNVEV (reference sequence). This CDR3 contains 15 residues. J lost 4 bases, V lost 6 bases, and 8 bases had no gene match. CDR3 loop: CASRLSGTGYNEQFF. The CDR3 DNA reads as TGTGCCAGCAGACTCTCCGGGACAGGATACAATGAGCAGTTCTTC.

CDR3 residues: CASSSPTSGGLYNEQFF. The CDR3 nucleotides read TGTGCCAGCAGCTCACCGACTAGCGGGGGCCTCTACAATGAGCAGTTCTTC. The rearrangement links TRBV13 to TRBJ2-1; 12 bases map to TRBD2. Trimming took 4 bases from V and 3 from J; bases not matched to a gene: 7. CDR1 PRHDT and CDR2 FYEKMQ come from the germline V gene (reference sequence). The CDR3 contains 17 residues. The variable domain in full, with the rest retrieved from reference TRBV13 and TRBJ2-1, is AAGVIQSPRHLIKEKRETATLKCYPIPRHDTVYWYQQGPGQDPQFLISFYEKMQSDKGSIPDRFSAQQFSDYHSELNMSSLELGDSALYFCASSSPTSGGLYNEQFFGPGTRLTVL.

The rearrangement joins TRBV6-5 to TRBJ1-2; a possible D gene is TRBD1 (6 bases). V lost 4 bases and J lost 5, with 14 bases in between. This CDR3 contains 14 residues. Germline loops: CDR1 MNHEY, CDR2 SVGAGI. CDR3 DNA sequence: TGTGCCAGCAGTTCGGCGGGGGCTGGATATGGCTACACCTTC. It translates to CASSSAGAGYGYTF.